What follows are 9 T cell receptor beta chains derived from one specimen sequenced in a study of Graves' ophthalmopathy and Graves' hyperthyroidism. RNA transcripts served as template for amplifying TCR beta CDR3 sequences. RT-PCR with HTBI primers came first, then second-round multiplex PCR. MiXCR was run by TCRdb on the multiplex PCR reads, yielding one entry per CDR3 protein. The repertoire holds some 48,000 distinct CDR3 sequences, around 50% seen once, with roughly a quarter in the top ten. The sequenced sample consisted of peripheral blood. The origin of the receptors is an adult man with Graves' ophthalmopathy.

The J gene is TRBJ1-2, the V gene TRBV5-6; weak D call: TRBD1 (6 bases). CDR1 SGHDT and CDR2 YYEEEE come from the germline V gene. The CDR3 is 15 residues long. Trimming cost V 2 bases and J 6 bases, with 17 bases left between them. The CDR3 bases are TGTGCCAGCAGCTTTGTTAGGGGGAACGTGGATGGCTACACCTTC. Translated, it gives CASSFVRGNVDGYTF.

V gene TRBV11-2 combines with J gene TRBJ2-7; 7 bases are shared with TRBD2. The CDR3 has 15 residues. The trim removed 2 bases at V and 2 bases at J, leaving 6 bases unmatched. The germline gives CDR1 SGHAT, CDR2 FQNNGV. CDR3 nucleotides: TGTGCCAGCAGCTTACCGATCGGGAGGACCTACGAGCAGTACTTC. This gives the protein CASSLPIGRTYEQYF. The full variable domain, with the rest looked up from reference TRBV11-2 and TRBJ2-7, is EAGVAQSPRYKIIEKRQSVAFWCNPISGHATLYWYQQILGQGPKLLIQFQNNGVVDDSQLPKDRFSAERLKGVDSTLKIQPAKLEDSAVYLCASSLPIGRTYEQYFGPGTRLTVT.

Points on this clonotype: Since the CDR3 does not end with the conserved phenylalanine or tryptophan, this likely comes from a read error. This rearrangement joins TRBV5-1 to TRBJ2-3, with D possibly being TRBD1 or TRBD2 (5 bases each). V lost 4 bases and J 4 bases, leaving 13 bases between the germline ends. The CDR3 loop spans 14 amino acids. The germline V gene encodes CDR1 SGHRS and CDR2 YFSETQ. For the CDR3, the DNA is TGCGCCAGCAGCGAGGGGTACATCGCAGATACGCAGTATCTT. This gives the protein CASSEGYIADTQYL.

The J gene is TRBJ2-3, the V gene TRBV19; D possibly corresponds to TRBD2 (7 bases). The CDR3 contains 15 residues. V was trimmed by 11 bases and J by 1 base, leaving 19 bases between them. Looked up from germline, CDR1 is LNHDA and CDR2 is SQIVND (reference sequence). In DNA, the CDR3 is TGTGCCTCTCGAGGGGGGGGCCTAGGCACAGATACGCAGTATTTT. Its protein is CASRGGGLGTDTQYF.

Remarks on this clonotype: The CDR3 carries no conserved terminal phenylalanine or tryptophan, so it likely arises from a read error. The J gene is TRBJ2-1, the V gene TRBV24-1; 7 positions match TRBD1. V lost 4 bases to trimming and J lost 6 bases; unmatched junction nucleotides: 5. Germline V gene sequence: CDR1 KGHDR, CDR2 SFDVKD. The CDR3 has 14 residues. The CDR3 DNA reads as TGTGCCACCAGTGAACCCGACAGGGCCAATGAGCAGTTCCTC. Translated, it gives CATSEPDRANEQFL.

On this clonotype: This may be a read error, as it is one base from a much larger clone. This chain links TRBV6-5 with TRBJ2-3, with 11 bases lining up with TRBD1. Germline CDR1 is MNHEY and CDR2 is SVGAGI. Trimming removed 5 bases from V and 6 bases from J; junction bases left unmatched: 10. The CDR3 is 16 residues long. The CDR3 DNA sequence: TGTGCCAGCAGTCCTCAAGGGACAGGGGGTATTGATACGCAGTATTTT. Protein: CASSPQGTGGIDTQYF.

This chain uses TRBV28 with TRBJ2-1; 11 bases align to TRBD2. There are 16 residues in the CDR3. Germline loops: CDR1 MDHEN, CDR2 SYDVKM. V gave up 4 bases and J gave up 6 bases; unmatched junction bases: 8. CDR3 DNA sequence: TGTGCCAGCAGTTCTCGGCTAGCGGGAGGAGGCAATGAGCAGTTCTTC. Translating it yields CASSSRLAGGGNEQFF. Drawing the rest from reference TRBV28 and TRBJ2-1, the complete variable domain is DVKVTQSSRYLVKRTGEKVFLECVQDMDHENMFWYRQDPGLGLRLIYFSYDVKMKEKGDIPEGYSVSREKKERFSLILESASTNQTSMYLCASSSRLAGGGNEQFFGPGTRLTVL.

This clonotype is medium-sized in the sample. The chain couples TRBV7-8 to TRBJ2-7, with 8 bases that match TRBD2. Germline CDR1 reads SGHVS; CDR2 reads FQNEAQ. The CDR3 totals 13 residues. V trimming: 1 base; J trimming: 9 bases; junction bases outside the gene matches: 5. The CDR3 DNA reads as TGTGCCAGCAGCTTAGGATCCAGCGGGAGGCAGTACTTC. Translating gives CASSLGSSGRQYF.

This clonotype qualifies as medium-sized. This sequence joins TRBV15 and TRBJ2-1; 10 nucleotides match TRBD2. Germline CDR1 is LNHNV and CDR2 is YYDKDF (reference sequence). This CDR3 spans 17 amino acids. V lost 2 bases and J lost 7; bases outside the gene matches: 11. The CDR3 spells CATSRPRLAGHFNEQFF. The DNA of the CDR3 is TGTGCCACCAGCAGACCGAGACTAGCGGGTCACTTTAATGAGCAGTTCTTC.